Listed below are T cell receptor beta chains from one sample, sequenced in a study of neurological immune-mediated disorders. TCRdb redid the calling of the 5' RACE reads with MiXCR, one entry per CDR3 protein. The sample consists of approximately 40,000 distinct CDR3 sequences, approximately 15% of them appearing once. Material for sequencing was CD4+ T cells from blood. The receptors here all came from an older woman with HTLV-1-associated myelopathy (HAM/TSP). Both conserved end residues are part of each CDR3. The D gene is left open where the match is weak. Clone size is not always given. Where it is, it says once, few, many or a class for expanded clones.

d_gene	abundance	v_gene	j_gene	CDR3aa	CDR3nt
TRBD2	many	TRBV6-5	TRBJ2-7	CASRERGPYEQYF	TGTGCCAGCAGGGAGCGGGGTCCCTACGAGCAGTACTTC
-	many	TRBV29-1	TRBJ1-1	CSVAGGPGTEAFF	TGCAGCGTTGCCGGGGGCCCCGGCACTGAAGCTTTCTTT
-	many	TRBV5-1	TRBJ1-6	CASSLWGAGSPLHF	TGCGCCAGCAGCTTATGGGGGGCCGGTTCACCCCTCCACTTT
-	-	TRBV20-1	TRBJ2-5	CSASLEPIFGETQYF	TGCAGTGCTAGTCTGGAGCCTATCTTTGGGGAGACCCAGTACTTC
TRBD1	many	TRBV29-1	TRBJ1-4	CSAVQGAGEKLFF	TGCAGCGCCGTACAGGGGGCAGGTGAAAAACTGTTTTTT
TRBD2	many	TRBV11-2	TRBJ2-1	CASSLSPLGAGGGNEQFF	TGTGCCAGCAGCTTAAGCCCCCTCGGAGCGGGGGGCGGCAATGAGCAGTTCTTC
-	many	TRBV20-1	TRBJ2-4	CSAAGGSVIQYF	TGCAGTGCCGCAGGGGGGTCGGTCATTCAGTACTTC
-	many	TRBV5-1	TRBJ1-3	CASSLSRNSGNTIYF	TGCGCCAGCAGCCTGTCGCGGAACTCTGGAAACACCATATATTTT
-	many	TRBV5-1	TRBJ2-2	CASSLGQAGGTGELFF	TGCGCCAGCAGCTTGGGACAGGCCGGGGGGACCGGGGAGCTGTTTTTT
TRBD1	many	TRBV15	TRBJ1-2	CATSTGQARHGYTF	TGTGCCACCAGCACAGGACAGGCGAGACATGGCTACACCTTC
TRBD2	few	TRBV7-2	TRBJ2-7	CASSLRTGGNEQYF	TGTGCCAGCAGCTTAAGGACGGGGGGGAACGAGCAGTACTTC
-	many	TRBV5-6	TRBJ2-7	CASSDSGQGGRNEQYF	TGTGCCAGCAGCGACTCGGGCCAAGGTGGACGGAACGAGCAGTACTTC
-	many	TRBV11-3	TRBJ2-6	CASSSGAPGANVLTF	TGTGCCAGCAGCTCCGGCGCCCCTGGGGCCAACGTCCTGACTTTC
TRBD1	many	TRBV15	TRBJ1-6	CATSRQTGSSYNSPLHF	TGTGCCACCAGCAGACAGACAGGGTCCTCCTATAATTCACCCCTCCACTTT
-	many	TRBV20-1	TRBJ2-3	CSAGATGRSTDTQYF	TGCAGTGCGGGGGCGACAGGGAGGTCCACAGATACGCAGTATTTT
TRBD1	few	TRBV12-3/TRBV12-4	TRBJ1-2	CASRSEGAWGYTF	TGTGCCAGCAGGTCTGAGGGGGCGTGGGGCTACACCTTC
-	many	TRBV29-1	TRBJ1-3	CSVEDSYEDTIYF	TGCAGCGTTGAAGACTCGTACGAAGACACCATATATTTT
-	many	TRBV15	TRBJ1-2	CATSRDGNSLGYGYTF	TGTGCCACCAGCAGAGATGGTAACAGTCTGGGCTATGGCTACACCTTC
-	many	TRBV10-3	TRBJ2-1	CAISERPGDVPFYNEQFF	TGTGCCATCAGTGAGAGGCCAGGAGACGTCCCTTTCTACAATGAGCAGTTCTTC
-	many	TRBV7-9	TRBJ1-1	CASSRDVGTEAFF	TGTGCCAGCAGCCGGGACGTGGGAACTGAAGCTTTCTTT
TRBD1	many	TRBV2	TRBJ1-5	CASSRQGGRSNQPQHF	TGTGCCAGCAGCCGACAGGGGGGGCGTAGCAATCAGCCCCAGCATTTT
-	-	TRBV12-3/TRBV12-4	TRBJ2-5	CASSIRLASETQYF	TGTGCCAGCAGTATCCGACTGGCGTCAGAGACCCAGTACTTC
-	many	TRBV12-3/TRBV12-4	TRBJ1-2	CASSNRVQGMRNYGYTF	TGTGCCAGCAGTAACAGAGTACAGGGTATGCGTAACTATGGCTACACCTTC
TRBD1	few	TRBV18	TRBJ1-1	CASSENLGQGGNTEAFF	TGTGCCAGCTCAGAAAACCTGGGACAGGGGGGGAACACTGAAGCTTTCTTT
TRBD2	many	TRBV25-1	TRBJ2-7	CASSLGGGYKQYF	TGTGCCAGCAGCCTCGGCGGGGGTTACAAGCAGTACTTC
-	many	TRBV2	TRBJ1-3	CASTGGPASSGNTIYF	TGTGCCAGCACTGGGGGTCCTGCCTCCTCTGGAAACACCATATATTTT
TRBD1	many	TRBV6-6	TRBJ1-2	CASRTGGYGYTF	TGTGCCAGCAGAACAGGGGGCTATGGCTACACCTTC
TRBD1	many	TRBV20-1	TRBJ2-2	CSAPGTGHGELFF	TGCAGTGCTCCCGGGACAGGGCACGGGGAGCTGTTTTTT
TRBD1	many	TRBV15	TRBJ2-7	CATSRGLTGTGLFEQYF	TGTGCCACCAGCAGGGGATTAACCGGGACAGGGTTGTTCGAGCAGTACTTC
-	many	TRBV27	TRBJ1-1	CASTQRRDTEAFF	TGTGCCAGCACCCAACGGAGGGACACTGAAGCTTTCTTT